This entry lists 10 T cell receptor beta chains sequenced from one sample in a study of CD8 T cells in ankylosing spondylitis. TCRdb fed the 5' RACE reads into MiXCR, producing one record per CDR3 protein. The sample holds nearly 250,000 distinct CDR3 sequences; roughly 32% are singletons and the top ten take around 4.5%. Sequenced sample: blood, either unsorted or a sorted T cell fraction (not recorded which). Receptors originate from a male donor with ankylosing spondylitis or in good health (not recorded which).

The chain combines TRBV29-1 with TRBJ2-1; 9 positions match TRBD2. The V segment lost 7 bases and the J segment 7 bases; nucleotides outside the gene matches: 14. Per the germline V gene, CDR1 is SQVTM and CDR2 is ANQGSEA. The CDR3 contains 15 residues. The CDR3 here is CSAAPLAGFSNEQFF. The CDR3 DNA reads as TGCAGCGCCGCCCCCCTAGCGGGGTTCTCAAATGAGCAGTTCTTC.

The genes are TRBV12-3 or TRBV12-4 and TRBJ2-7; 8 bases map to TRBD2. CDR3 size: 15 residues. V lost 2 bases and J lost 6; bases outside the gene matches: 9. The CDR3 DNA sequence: TGTGCCAGCAGTTTAAAGTCGGGGGGGCCTTCCGAGCAGTACTTC. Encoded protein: CASSLKSGGPSEQYF.

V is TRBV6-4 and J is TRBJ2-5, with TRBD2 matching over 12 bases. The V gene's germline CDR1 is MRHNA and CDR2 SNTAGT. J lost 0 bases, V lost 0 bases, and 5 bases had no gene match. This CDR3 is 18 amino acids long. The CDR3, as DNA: TGTGCCAGCAGTGACTCGCGACTAGCGGGGGACTACCAAGAGACCCAGTACTTC. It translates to CASSDSRLAGDYQETQYF.

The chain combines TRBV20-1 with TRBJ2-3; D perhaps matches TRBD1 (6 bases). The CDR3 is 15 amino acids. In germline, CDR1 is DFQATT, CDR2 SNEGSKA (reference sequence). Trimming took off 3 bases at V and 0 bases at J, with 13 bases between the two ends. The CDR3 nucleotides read TGCAGTGCTAGCATGACAGGCCATAGCACAGATACGCAGTATTTT. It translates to CSASMTGHSTDTQYF.

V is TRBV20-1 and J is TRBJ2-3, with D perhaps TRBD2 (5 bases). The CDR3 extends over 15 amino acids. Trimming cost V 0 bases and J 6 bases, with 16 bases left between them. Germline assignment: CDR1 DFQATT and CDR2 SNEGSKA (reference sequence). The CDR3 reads CSAREAGLTRDTQYF. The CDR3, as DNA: TGCAGTGCTAGAGAGGCGGGCCTTACCCGGGATACGCAGTATTTT.

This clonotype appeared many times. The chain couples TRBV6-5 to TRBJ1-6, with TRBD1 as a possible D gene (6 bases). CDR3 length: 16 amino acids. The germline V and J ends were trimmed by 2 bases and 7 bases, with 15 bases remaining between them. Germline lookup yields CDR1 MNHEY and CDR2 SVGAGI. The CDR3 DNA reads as TGTGCCAGCAGTTACGAGGCATCGGGGGCGAATTCACCCCTCCACTTT. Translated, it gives CASSYEASGANSPLHF.

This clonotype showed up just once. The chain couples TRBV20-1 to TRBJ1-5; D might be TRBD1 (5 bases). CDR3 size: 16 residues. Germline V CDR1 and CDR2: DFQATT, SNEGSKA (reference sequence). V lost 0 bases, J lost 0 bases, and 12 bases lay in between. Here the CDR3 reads CSARDLNRTSNQPQHF. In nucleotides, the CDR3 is TGCAGTGCTAGAGATCTCAACAGGACTAGCAATCAGCCCCAGCATTTT.

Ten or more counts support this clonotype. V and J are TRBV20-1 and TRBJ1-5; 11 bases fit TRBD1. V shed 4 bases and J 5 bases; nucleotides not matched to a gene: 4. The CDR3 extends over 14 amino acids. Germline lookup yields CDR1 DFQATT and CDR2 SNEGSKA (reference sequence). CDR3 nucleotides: TGCAGTGCTACCAGGACAGGGGGCTATCAGCCCCAGCATTTT. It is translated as CSATRTGGYQPQHF.

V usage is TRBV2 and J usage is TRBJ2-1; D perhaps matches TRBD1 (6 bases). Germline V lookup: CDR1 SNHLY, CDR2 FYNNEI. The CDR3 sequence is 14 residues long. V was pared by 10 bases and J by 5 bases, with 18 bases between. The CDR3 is CAIKDSPADNEQFF. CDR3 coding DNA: TGTGCCATAAAGGACAGCCCGGCGGACAATGAGCAGTTCTTC.

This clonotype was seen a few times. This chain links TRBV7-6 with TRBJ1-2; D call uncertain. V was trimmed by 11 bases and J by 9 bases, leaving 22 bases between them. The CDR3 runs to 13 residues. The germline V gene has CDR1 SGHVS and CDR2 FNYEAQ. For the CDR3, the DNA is TGTGCCGTAGCCTGGACGGCCAGGAGTAGCTACACCTTC. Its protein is CAVAWTARSSYTF.